This T cell receptor beta chain derives from a study of CD8 T cells in ankylosing spondylitis. Findings and limits, study-wide: Significant enrichment of disease-linked clones was reportedly seen in matched ankylosing spondylitis synovial fluid. CD8+ cells made up the disease-linked clones, which were relatively rare in peripheral blood. Ankylosing spondylitis blood appeared to be characterized by a TCR beta motif of several highly homologous variants. Some of these motif variants have turned up before, in reports on reactive arthritis synovial fluid and blood.

Generation of TCR beta libraries employed quantitative 5'-RACE incorporating molecular barcodes. TCRdb re-called the 5' RACE reads with MiXCR, one entry per CDR3 protein. Of fewer than 550,000 distinct CDR3 sequences in the sample, approximately 5% were seen once. Germline values: CDR1 ENHRY, CDR2 SYGVKD. The CDR3 is 15 residues long. Trimming pared 4 bases from V and 2 bases from J, leaving 13 bases between. There are many counts of this clonotype. The antigen is unknown. The clonotype comes from a male donor with ankylosing spondylitis. This sequence joins TRBV10-3 and TRBJ2-3; D uncertain. The specimen was blood, either unsorted or a sorted T cell fraction (not recorded which). The DNA for the CDR3 is TGTGCCATCAGTGGGAAGACACTCGACACAGATACGCAGTATTTT. As protein: CAISGKTLDTDTQYF.